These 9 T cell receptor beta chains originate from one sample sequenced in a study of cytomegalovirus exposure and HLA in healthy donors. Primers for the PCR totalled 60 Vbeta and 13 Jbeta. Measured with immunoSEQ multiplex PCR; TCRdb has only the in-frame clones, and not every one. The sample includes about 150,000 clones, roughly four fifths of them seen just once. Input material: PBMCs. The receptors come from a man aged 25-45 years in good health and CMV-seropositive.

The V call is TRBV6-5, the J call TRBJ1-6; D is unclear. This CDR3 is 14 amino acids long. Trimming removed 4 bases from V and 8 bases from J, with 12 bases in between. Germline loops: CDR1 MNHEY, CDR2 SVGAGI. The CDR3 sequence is CASSFGGFDSPLHF. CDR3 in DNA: TGTGCCAGCAGTTTCGGAGGGTTTGATTCACCCCTCCACTTT.

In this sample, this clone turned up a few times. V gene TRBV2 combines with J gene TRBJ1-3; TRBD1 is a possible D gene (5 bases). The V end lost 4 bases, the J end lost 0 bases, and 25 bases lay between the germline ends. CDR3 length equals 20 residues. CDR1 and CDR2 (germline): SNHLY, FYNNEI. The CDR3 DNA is TGTGCCAGCAGTGGAGTCAGGAGGGGCTCTGAGGGGCGCTCTGGAAACACCATATATTTT. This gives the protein CASSGVRRGSEGRSGNTIYF.

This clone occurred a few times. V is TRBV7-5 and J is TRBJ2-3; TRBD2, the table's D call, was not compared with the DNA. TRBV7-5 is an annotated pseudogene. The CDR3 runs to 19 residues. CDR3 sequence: CVRSFQKTSGRAWTDTQYF. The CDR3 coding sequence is TGTGTCAGAAGCTTCCAAAAGACTAGCGGGAGGGCCTGGACAGATACGCAGTATTTT.

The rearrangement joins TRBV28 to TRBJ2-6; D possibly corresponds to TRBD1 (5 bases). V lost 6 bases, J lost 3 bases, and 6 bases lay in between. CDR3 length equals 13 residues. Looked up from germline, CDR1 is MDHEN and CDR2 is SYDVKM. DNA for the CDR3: TGTGCCAGCAGGCAGGGTGGGGCCAACGTCCTGACTTTC. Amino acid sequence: CASRQGGANVLTF.

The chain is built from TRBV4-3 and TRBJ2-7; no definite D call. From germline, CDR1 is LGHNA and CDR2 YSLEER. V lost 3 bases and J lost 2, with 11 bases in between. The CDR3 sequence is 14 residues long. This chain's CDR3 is CASSQESLAYEQYF. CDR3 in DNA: TGCGCCAGCAGCCAGGAGAGCCTAGCCTACGAGCAGTACTTC.

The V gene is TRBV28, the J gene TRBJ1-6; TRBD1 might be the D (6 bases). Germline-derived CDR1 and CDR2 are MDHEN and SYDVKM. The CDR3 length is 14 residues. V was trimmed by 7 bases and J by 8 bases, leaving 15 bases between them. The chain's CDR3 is CASTSGQFDSPLHF. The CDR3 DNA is TGTGCCAGCACCTCCGGACAGTTTGATTCACCCCTCCACTTT.

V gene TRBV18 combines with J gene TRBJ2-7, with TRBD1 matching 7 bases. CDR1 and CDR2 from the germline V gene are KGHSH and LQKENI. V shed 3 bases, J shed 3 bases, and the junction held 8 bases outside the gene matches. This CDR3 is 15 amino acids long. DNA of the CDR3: TGTGCCAGCTCACCTAGTGCCGGGACAGACTACGAGCAGTACTTC. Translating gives CASSPSAGTDYEQYF.

CDR3 coding DNA: TGCGCCAGCAGCCCGTGGGGGCAGGGCAACTATGGCTACACCTTC. This encodes CASSPWGQGNYGYTF. The chain recombines TRBV5-1 with TRBJ1-2; D is perhaps TRBD1 (6 bases). There are 15 residues in the CDR3. The V end lost 4 bases, the J end lost 2 bases, and 15 bases lay between the germline ends. Germline V gene lookup returns CDR1 SGHRS and CDR2 YFSETQ.

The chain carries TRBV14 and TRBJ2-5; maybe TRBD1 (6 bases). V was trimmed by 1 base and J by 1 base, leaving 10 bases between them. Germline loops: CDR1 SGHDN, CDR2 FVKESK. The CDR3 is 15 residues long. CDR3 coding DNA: TGTGCCAGCAGCCAAGGGAACAGGGCCCAAGAGACCCAGTACTTC. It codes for CASSQGNRAQETQYF.